This T cell receptor beta chain stems from a study of response to subunit inactivated influenza vaccine. The V end lost 1 base, the J end lost 13 bases, and 11 bases lay between the germline ends. Per germline, CDR1 SEHNR and CDR2 FQNEAQ (reference sequence). The CDR3 extends over 12 amino acids. Via MiXCR, TCRdb re-called the RT-PCR reads, giving one row per CDR3 protein. This table holds 400,000 to 650,000 distinct CDR3 sequences, around 7.9% found once. The receptor was isolated from a man between 50 and 75 years old who received an inactivated influenza vaccine. The V call is TRBV7-9, the J call TRBJ2-4; D gene uncertain. The input for sequencing was PBMCs from blood, taken roughly 24 months after vaccination. The chain's CDR3 is CASSLDPWVQYF. CDR3 sequence (DNA): TGTGCCAGCAGCTTAGACCCATGGGTCCAGTACTTC.